Shown below are 19 T cell receptor beta chains from a single sample sequenced in a study of shared clonotypes between healthy human individuals (TCRdb year 2020). Library prep was done by the immunoSEQ multiplex PCR assay. TCRdb's version of the immuneACCESS table is confined to in-frame rearrangements and falls short of the full clone set. An unresolved V gene accounts for under half of the shortfall where checked; the remainder is of unknown origin. The sample yields over a million clones; approximately 80% were counted once. The top ten hold 0.61% of the sample. Sequencing was performed on memory CD4+ T cells from PBMCs. Reading the label with the study, this specimen's cell subset or site is: CD45RA-negative fraction. Receptor source: a man aged 18-30 years in good health. Some clones in this sample may be carry-over from other donors' samples.

Points on this clone: A clone one base away is much larger, so this may be a read error. Within the sample, other DNA sequences also encode this same CDR3. The chain employs TRBV30 and TRBJ2-3; 7 positions match TRBD2. The CDR3 has 14 residues. The germline CDR1 and CDR2 sequences are GTSNPN and SVGIG (reference sequence). Written as DNA, the CDR3 is TGTGCCTGGACGAAGGGACTACACACAGATACGCAATATTTT. It translates to CAWTKGLHTDTQYF. Full variable domain (remainder filled in from reference TRBV30 and TRBJ2-3): SQTIHQWPATLVQPVGSPLSLECTVEGTSNPNLYWYRQAAGRGLQLLFYSVGIGQISSEVPQNLSASRPQDRQFILSSKKLLLSDSGFYLCAWTKGLHTDTQYFGPGTRLTVL.

The chain recombines TRBV29-1 with TRBJ2-1; unclear D gene. Trimming cost V 4 bases and J 4 bases, with 11 bases left between them. The CDR3 spans 13 residues. Looked up from germline, CDR1 is SQVTM and CDR2 is ANQGSEA. This CDR3 is CSVGRGQYNEQFF. CDR3 in DNA: TGCAGCGTTGGCCGAGGCCAGTACAATGAGCAGTTCTTC.

V and J are TRBV6-1 and TRBJ1-1; TRBD1 agrees at 8 bases. CDR3 length: 13 residues. Germline V gene lookup returns CDR1 MNHNS and CDR2 SASEGT. V gave up 4 bases and J gave up 4 bases; unmatched junction bases: 2. CDR3 DNA sequence: TGTGCCAGCAGTGGCAGGGGGCCCACTGAAGCTTTCTTT. Its protein product is CASSGRGPTEAFF.

In its sample, this clone was seen a few times. The J gene is TRBJ2-1, the V gene TRBV5-8; TRBD2 aligns across 7 bases. This CDR3 spans 15 amino acids. CDR1 SGHTS and CDR2 YDEGEE come from the germline V gene. V was clipped by 1 base and J by 9 bases; unmatched bases: 10. The CDR3 region is CASSLYGTTGAEQFF. CDR3 coding DNA: TGTGCCAGCAGCTTGTATGGGACTACGGGAGCTGAGCAGTTCTTC.

The rearrangement links TRBV18 to TRBJ2-3; the match to TRBD2 covers 8 bases. Germline values: CDR1 KGHSH, CDR2 LQKENI. The CDR3 length is 15 residues. Unmatched junction bases numbered 2, after V lost 2 bases and J lost 1 base. The CDR3 bases are TGTGCCAGCTCACCAGGGCGGGAGGGCACAGATACGCAGTATTTT. It translates to CASSPGREGTDTQYF.

This rearrangement joins TRBV11-3 to TRBJ2-1; a possible D gene is TRBD1 (5 bases). The V end lost 1 base, the J end lost 7 bases, and 8 bases lay between the germline ends. The CDR3 runs to 13 residues. CDR1 is SGHNT and CDR2 is YENEEA in the germline V gene. CDR3 DNA: TGTGCCAGCAGCTTAGCCCCAGGGAATGAGCAGTTCTTC. The encoded protein is CASSLAPGNEQFF.

The chain has TRBV27 and TRBJ1-2; 8 bases map to TRBD1. Germline lookup yields CDR1 MNHEY and CDR2 SMNVEV (reference sequence). Trimming cost V 5 bases and J 8 bases; bases outside gene matches: 13. The CDR3 is 15 residues long. CDR3 nucleotides: TGTGCCAGCAGTCCGCGGACAGGGATAGGTGGGGGCTACACCTTC. Encoded protein: CASSPRTGIGGGYTF.

The chain joins TRBV28 to TRBJ2-7; 7 bases are shared with TRBD2. With V trimmed by 7 bases and J by 4 bases, 13 bases remained unmatched. The germline V gene encodes CDR1 MDHEN and CDR2 SYDVKM. CDR3 length: 15 amino acids. This CDR3 is CASTEGVGAGYEQYF. The CDR3 nucleotides read TGTGCCAGCACCGAAGGGGTGGGAGCGGGGTACGAGCAGTACTTC.

V gene TRBV28 combines with J gene TRBJ2-3; TRBD1 agrees at 8 bases. V was pared by 6 bases and J by 4 bases, with 6 bases of the junction left unmatched. This CDR3 region has 14 residues. The germline gives CDR1 MDHEN, CDR2 SYDVKM. As DNA, the CDR3 is TGTGCCAGCAGGAGACAGGGGCGGGCAGATACGCAGTATTTT. This translates into CASRRQGRADTQYF.

The chain employs TRBV6-1 and TRBJ2-6, with TRBD1 matching 7 bases. Per germline, CDR1 MNHNS and CDR2 SASEGT. This CDR3 comprises 16 residues. The junction had 4 bases not matched to a gene; V was cut back by 4 bases and J by 1 base. The CDR3 bases are TGTGCCAGCAGTGCCACAGGGGCATCTGGGGCCAACGTCCTGACTTTC. Translation: CASSATGASGANVLTF.

As regards this clone: With a much larger clone just one base away, this may be a read error. This specimen includes other DNA sequences encoding the same CDR3. This sequence joins TRBV6-6 and TRBJ1-1; the D gene is possibly TRBD1 (5 bases). This CDR3 has 14 amino acids. Germline loops: CDR1 MNHNY, CDR2 SVGAGI (reference sequence). Trimming pared 0 bases from V and 1 base from J, leaving 6 bases between. The CDR3 region is CASSYSTGNTEAFF. Written as DNA, the CDR3 is TGTGCCAGCAGTTACTCCACAGGGAACACTGAAGCTTTCTTT.

The V call is TRBV14, the J call TRBJ2-7; no definite D call. V was clipped by 2 bases and J by 0 bases, with 11 bases between them. CDR1 and CDR2 (germline): SGHDN, FVKESK. This CDR3 is 15 amino acids long. The CDR3 coding sequence is TGTGCCAGCAGCCAAATCTCGTTCGGCTCCTACGAGCAGTACTTC. Translation gives CASSQISFGSYEQYF.

In nucleotides, the CDR3 is TGCGCCAGCAGCTTGGACCCCAGGGGCCTAGGAAACACCATATATTTT. Translation gives CASSLDPRGLGNTIYF. This sequence joins TRBV5-1 and TRBJ1-3; maybe TRBD1 (6 bases). The V gene's germline CDR1 is SGHRS and CDR2 YFSETQ. Trimming cost V 0 bases and J 4 bases, with 14 bases left between them. The CDR3 consists of 16 residues.

The V gene is TRBV28, the J gene TRBJ1-2; perhaps TRBD1 as D (5 bases). CDR1 and CDR2 from the germline V gene are MDHEN and SYDVKM. There are 14 residues in the CDR3. V was shortened by 1 base and J by 4 bases, with 10 bases between the two germline ends. This chain's CDR3 is CASSLSGFGYGYTF. The CDR3 region has the DNA TGTGCCAGCAGTTTATCAGGGTTTGGCTATGGCTACACCTTC.

This clone has a handful of counts. The V and J genes are TRBV30 and TRBJ2-5; TRBD2 agrees at 7 bases. The CDR3 is made up of 14 amino acids. Germline-derived CDR1 and CDR2 are GTSNPN and SVGIG (reference sequence). J lost 5 bases, V lost 0 bases, and 6 bases had no gene match. The CDR3 DNA reads TGTGCCTGGAGTGTTTGGGGAGGGCGGGAGACCCAGTACTTC. Translating gives CAWSVWGGRETQYF.

CDR3 bases: TGTGCCAGCAGCTTAGTTAGGGCAGGGAGTGCTGAAGCTTTCTTT. This gives the protein CASSLVRAGSAEAFF. This chain links TRBV11-2 with TRBJ1-1, with a possible D match to TRBD1 (5 bases). The CDR3 has 15 amino acids. Germline lookup yields CDR1 SGHAT and CDR2 FQNNGV. Trimming shortened V by 1 base and J by 6 bases, and 15 bases separated the two germline ends.

The chain combines TRBV30 with TRBJ2-1; 13 positions match TRBD2. Germline CDR1 and CDR2: GTSNPN and SVGIG (reference sequence). There are 14 residues in the CDR3. Losses at the gene ends were 2 bases for V and 9 bases for J; bases not matched to a gene: 4. In nucleotides, the CDR3 is TGTGCCTGGAGTAGGACTAGCGGGAGCGGTGAGCAGTTCTTC. Translated, it gives CAWSRTSGSGEQFF.

The chain combines TRBV28 with TRBJ2-3; 8 bases are shared with TRBD2. The V gene end was trimmed by 2 bases and the J gene end by 1 base; junction bases not matched to a gene: 2. This CDR3 spans 15 amino acids. CDR1 MDHEN and CDR2 SYDVKM come from the germline V gene. The CDR3, as DNA: TGTGCCAGCAGTTTAGAGACTAGCGGCACAGATACGCAGTATTTT. It encodes CASSLETSGTDTQYF. Looking up the rest from reference TRBV28 and TRBJ2-3 gives the full variable domain: DVKVTQSSRYLVKRTGEKVFLECVQDMDHENMFWYRQDPGLGLRLIYFSYDVKMKEKGDIPEGYSVSREKKERFSLILESASTNQTSMYLCASSLETSGTDTQYFGPGTRLTVL.

The gene calls are TRBV18 and TRBJ2-7; D might be TRBD1 (7 bases). The CDR3 sequence is 15 residues long. The V and J ends lost 3 bases and 3 bases respectively, with 15 bases between them. CDR1 and CDR2 (germline): KGHSH, LQKENI. The CDR3 DNA reads as TGTGCCAGCTCACCGGGGACTCCAGGGGGCTACGAGCAGTACTTC. Translated: CASSPGTPGGYEQYF.